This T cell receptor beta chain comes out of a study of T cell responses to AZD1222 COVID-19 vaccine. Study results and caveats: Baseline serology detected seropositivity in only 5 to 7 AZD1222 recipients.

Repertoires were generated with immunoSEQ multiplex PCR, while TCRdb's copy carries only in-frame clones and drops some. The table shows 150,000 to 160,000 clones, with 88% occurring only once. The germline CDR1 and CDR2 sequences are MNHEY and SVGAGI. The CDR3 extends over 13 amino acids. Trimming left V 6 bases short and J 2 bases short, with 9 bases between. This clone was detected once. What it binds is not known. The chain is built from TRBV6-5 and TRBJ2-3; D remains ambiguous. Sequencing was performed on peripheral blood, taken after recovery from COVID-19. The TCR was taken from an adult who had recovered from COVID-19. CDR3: CASSRFYTDTQYF. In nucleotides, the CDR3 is TGTGCCAGCAGCCGGTTTTACACAGATACGCAGTATTTT.